This section outlines one TCR beta chain sequence together with its context. What it recognizes is unknown. The V and J ends lost 5 bases and 5 bases, in that order; junction bases with no gene match: 8. There are 17 residues in the CDR3. In germline, CDR1 is SGHRS, CDR2 YFSETQ. This record belongs to a study of response to subunit inactivated influenza vaccine. One entry per CDR3 protein, called by TCRdb with MiXCR from the RT-PCR reads. The table records over 400,000 distinct CDR3 sequences, 9.5% to 12% of them present only once. General observations from the study: Each seasonal influenza vaccination recruits few new T cells, the authors suggested.

This receptor was taken from a man between 45 and 60 years old who received an inactivated influenza vaccine. Sequences were derived from PBMCs from blood, sampled roughly 47 days after vaccination. This chain joins TRBV5-1 and TRBJ2-1, with 15 bases aligning to TRBD2. The CDR3 loop reads CASSLGLAGGRDNEQFF. The CDR3 nucleotides read TGCGCCAGCAGTCTGGGACTAGCGGGAGGAAGGGACAATGAGCAGTTCTTC.